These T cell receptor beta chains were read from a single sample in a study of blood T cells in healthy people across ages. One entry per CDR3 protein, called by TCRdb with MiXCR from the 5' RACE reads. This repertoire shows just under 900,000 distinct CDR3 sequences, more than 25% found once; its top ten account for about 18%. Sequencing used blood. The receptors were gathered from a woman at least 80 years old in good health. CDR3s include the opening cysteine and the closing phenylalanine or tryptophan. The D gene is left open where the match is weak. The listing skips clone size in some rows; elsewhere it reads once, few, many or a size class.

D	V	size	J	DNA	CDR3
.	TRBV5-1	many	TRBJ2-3	TGCGCCAGCAGCTTAAGGGTTGGCACAGATACGCAGTATTTT	CASSLRVGTDTQYF
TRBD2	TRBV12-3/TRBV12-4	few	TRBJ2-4	TGTGCCAGCAGCCCCCCTAGCGGGGGGGCCGGGGCCAAAAACATTCAGTACTTC	CASSPPSGGAGAKNIQYF
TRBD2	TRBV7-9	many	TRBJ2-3	TGTGCCAGCAGCCGGGGCCAGCGGGGGGCCAGGACAGATACGCAGTATTTT	CASSRGQRGARTDTQYF
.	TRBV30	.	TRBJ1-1	TGTGCCTGGAGTGTTACAGAGGAAGCTTTCTTT	CAWSVTEEAFF
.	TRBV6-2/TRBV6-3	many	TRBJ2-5	TGTGCCAGCAGTATGACTAGTCCAGAGACCCAGTACTTC	CASSMTSPETQYF
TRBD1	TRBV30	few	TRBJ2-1	TGTGCCCGGAGTCGGGACAGGGGTGGTTTGGCCTACAATGAGCAGTTCTTC	CARSRDRGGLAYNEQFF
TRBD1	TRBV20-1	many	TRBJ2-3	TGCAGTGCTAAGTGGACAGGGGTAGATACGCAGTATTTT	CSAKWTGVDTQYF
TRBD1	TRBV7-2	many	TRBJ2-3	TGTGCCAGCAGTCTTGACAGGGGAACAGATACGCAGTATTTT	CASSLDRGTDTQYF
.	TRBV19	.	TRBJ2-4	TGTGCCAGTAGTATCCCCGACGGGGTAGCCAAAAACATTCAGTACTTC	CASSIPDGVAKNIQYF
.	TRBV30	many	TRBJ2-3	TGTGCCTGGATTGTAAAGGACAGTAGCACAGATACGCAGTATTTT	CAWIVKDSSTDTQYF
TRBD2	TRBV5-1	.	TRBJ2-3	TGCGCCAGCAGCTTGCCTAGCGGGGGCTCAAGCACAGATACGCAGTATTTT	CASSLPSGGSSTDTQYF
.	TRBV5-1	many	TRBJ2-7	TGCGCCAGCAGCTCGCTACAGGGAAGCAACGAGCAGTACTTC	CASSSLQGSNEQYF
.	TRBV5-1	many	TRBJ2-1	TGCGCCAGCAGCCAAAGGACTTTTGGGGGCCTTCTCGGGAACAATGAGCAGTTCTTC	CASSQRTFGGLLGNNEQFF
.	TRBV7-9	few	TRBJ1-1	TGTGCCAGCAGCTACACAGGTTCCATGAACACTGAAGCTTTCTTT	CASSYTGSMNTEAFF
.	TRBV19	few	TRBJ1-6	TGTGCCAGTACTCTGGGGGGGATACATTCACCCCTCCACTTT	CASTLGGIHSPLHF
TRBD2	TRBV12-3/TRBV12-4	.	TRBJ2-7	TGTGCCAGCAGTTTGCGTTCGGCTAGCGGGGGCTACGAGCAGTACTTC	CASSLRSASGGYEQYF
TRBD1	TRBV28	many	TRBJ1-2	TGTGCCAGCACCAGAACAGGGGGATCTAACTATGGCTACACCTTC	CASTRTGGSNYGYTF
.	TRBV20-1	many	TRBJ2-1	TGCAGTGCCGGGAAATCGGTCGGAAATGAGCAGTTCTTC	CSAGKSVGNEQFF
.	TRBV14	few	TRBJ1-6	TGTGCCAGCAGCCAAGAATCAAGCAGTCAATCGGTTCGGAATTCACCCCTCCACTTT	CASSQESSSQSVRNSPLHF
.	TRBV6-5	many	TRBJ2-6	TGTGCCAGCAGTTCTCGGGGTGGGGCCAACGTCCTGACTTTC	CASSSRGGANVLTF
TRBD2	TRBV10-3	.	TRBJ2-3	TGTGCCACGCTACTAGGGGAGGGAGCAGATGCGCAGTATTTT	CATLLGEGADAQYF
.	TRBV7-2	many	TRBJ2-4	TGTGCCAGCAGCTTTGACGCTCCGATTATCCAGTACTTC	CASSFDAPIIQYF
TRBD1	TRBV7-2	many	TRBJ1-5	TGTGCCAGCAGCTTGTGGGGACAGAGCAATCAGCCCCAGCATTTT	CASSLWGQSNQPQHF
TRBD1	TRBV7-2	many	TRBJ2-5	TGTGCCAGCAGCTCCATGTGGGGTGGACAGGCGTACCAAGAGACCCAGTACTTC	CASSSMWGGQAYQETQYF
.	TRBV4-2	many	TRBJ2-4	TGTGCCAGCAGCGAGACTCCCAAAAACATTCAGTACTTC	CASSETPKNIQYF
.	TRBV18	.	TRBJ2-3	TGTGCCAGCTCACCACCTGTGGGGGATACGCAGTATTTT	CASSPPVGDTQYF